One and the same sample provided the 20 T cell receptor beta chains below, sequenced in a study of regulatory T cells in long-lasting Graves disease. Researchers made TCR beta libraries by using iRepertoire HTBI primers and running Arm-PCR on CDR3 regions. MiXCR, applied by TCRdb to the multiplex PCR reads, yields one record per CDR3 protein. The sample consists of around 250,000 distinct CDR3 sequences, around 18% of them appearing once. The time point denotes: newly diagnosed GD, antithyroid drugs for less than 3 months. Extracted RNA from PBMCs served as the source of the TCR library. These sequences were also reported in another study, on T cells in Graves' hyperthyroidism and ophthalmopathy.

The starting material was peripheral blood mononuclear cells (PBMCs), obtained at new diagnosis, from a patient treated with antithyroid drugs. The source is a young woman with Graves disease.

This clonotype was recorded a few times. One end of the junction is discordant with germline, which a read error may explain. The V and J genes are TRBV12-3 or TRBV12-4 and TRBJ2-1; D uncertain. The CDR3 contains 13 residues. CDR3 protein: CASSLVWRNGQFF. In DNA form, the CDR3 reads TGTGCCAGCAGTTTAGTTTGGCGGAATGGGCAGTTCTTC.

This sequence joins TRBV10-3 and TRBJ2-1; TRBD1 matches 12 bases. With 1 base clipped from V and 6 bases from J, the junction kept 4 bases outside the gene matches. The CDR3 extends over 16 amino acids. Looked up from germline, CDR1 is ENHRY and CDR2 is SYGVKD. The CDR3 nucleotides read TGTGCCATCAGTGAGTGGGGACAGGGGGCTCCCAATGAGCAGTTCTTC. Its translation: CAISEWGQGAPNEQFF.

The chain is built from TRBV5-5 and TRBJ2-1; 11 nucleotides align to TRBD2. CDR1 and CDR2 from the germline V gene are SGHKS and YYEKEE (reference sequence). V shed 2 bases and J 4 bases; nucleotides not matched to a gene: 2. This CDR3 contains 15 residues. CDR3 sequence (DNA): TGTGCCAGCAGCTTAGGGACTAGCGGATACAATGAGCAGTTCTTC. Its translation is CASSLGTSGYNEQFF.

At least ten counts were recorded for this clonotype. This chain joins TRBV6-1 and TRBJ1-1, with D maybe TRBD1 (5 bases). The CDR3 is made up of 16 amino acids. V gave up 0 bases and J gave up 0 bases, with 11 bases separating them. Germline CDR1 reads MNHNS; CDR2 reads SASEGT. CDR3 nucleotide sequence: TGTGCCAGCAGTGAAGCGGAATGGGGACTGAACACTGAAGCTTTCTTT. This translates into CASSEAEWGLNTEAFF.

The rearrangement joins TRBV10-2 to TRBJ1-1; perhaps TRBD1 as D (5 bases). The CDR3 spans 14 residues. V was shortened by 6 bases and J by 1 base, with 12 bases between the two germline ends. Germline CDR1 is WSHSY and CDR2 is SAAADI. CDR3: CASSLQVANTEAFF. The CDR3 DNA reads as TGCGCCAGCAGCCTACAGGTGGCGAACACTGAAGCTTTCTTT.

This clonotype has a count of ten or more. The gene calls are TRBV19 and TRBJ1-5; D gene unclear. There are 13 residues in the CDR3. Germline CDR1 is LNHDA and CDR2 is SQIVND (reference sequence). The germline V and J ends were trimmed by 5 bases and 3 bases, with 8 bases remaining between them. The CDR3 DNA reads as TGTGCCAGTAGTGCCAGCCTCAATCAGCCCCAGCATTTT. Encoded protein: CASSASLNQPQHF. The complete variable domain, with remaining parts taken from reference TRBV19 and TRBJ1-5, reads DGGITQSPKYLFRKEGQNVTLSCEQNLNHDAMYWYRQDPGQGLRLIYYSQIVNDFQKGDIAEGYSVSREKKESFPLTVTSAQKNPTAFYLCASSASLNQPQHFGDGTRLSIL.

In its sample, this clonotype was seen a few times. The chain uses TRBV6-1 and TRBJ1-1, with unresolved D. Germline CDR1 MNHNS, CDR2 SASEGT. The CDR3 is 13 residues long. V lost 5 bases and J lost 0, with 7 bases in between. CDR3 amino acids: CASSPHVNTEAFF. CDR3 in DNA: TGTGCCAGCAGTCCCCATGTGAACACTGAAGCTTTCTTT.

This clonotype was picked up many times. The CDR3 loop reads CASSYSKGPLRPYKLFF. The CDR3 coding sequence is TGTGCCAGCAGTTACTCAAAGGGCCCCCTACGGCCGTATAAACTGTTTTTT. The gene calls are TRBV6-5 and TRBJ1-4; D is unclear. The ends were cut back, 0 bases at V and 11 bases at J, with 22 bases in the middle. CDR1 and CDR2 (germline): MNHEY, SVGAGI. There are 17 residues in the CDR3.

This clonotype was detected a few times. The chain links TRBV4-2 to TRBJ2-3; D may match TRBD1 or TRBD2 (6 bases each). V was trimmed by 1 base and J by 2 bases, leaving 10 bases between them. The CDR3 runs to 15 residues. Germline CDR1 reads LGHNA; CDR2 reads YNFKEQ. The CDR3 region has the DNA TGTGCCAGCAGCCAAGTAGGGGGGCCCACAGATACGCAGTATTTT. It is translated as CASSQVGGPTDTQYF.

In this sample, this clonotype turned up many times. The chain is built from TRBV18 and TRBJ1-1, with 10 bases aligning to TRBD1. The CDR3 totals 15 residues. J gave up 3 bases and V 4 bases, and 5 bases lay outside the gene matches. Germline values: CDR1 KGHSH, CDR2 LQKENI. In nucleotides, the CDR3 is TGTGCCAGCTCACACGACAGGGGGCTAGACACTGAAGCTTTCTTT. Protein: CASSHDRGLDTEAFF.

This clonotype was seen at least ten times. The chain employs TRBV2 and TRBJ1-1, with D possibly matching TRBD1 (5 bases). V was shortened by 2 bases and J by 0 bases, with 7 bases between the two germline ends. The germline V gene encodes CDR1 SNHLY and CDR2 FYNNEI. This CDR3 region has 14 residues. Written as DNA, the CDR3 is TGTGCCAGCAGTGAATACAGGATGAACACTGAAGCTTTCTTT. Translation gives CASSEYRMNTEAFF.

This clonotype occurred a few times. The gene calls are TRBV6-5 and TRBJ2-5, with 9 bases matching TRBD2. The ends lost 0 bases at V and 1 base at J; junction bases unmatched: 3. The CDR3 length is 16 residues. The germline V gene encodes CDR1 MNHEY and CDR2 SVGAGI. The CDR3 region has the DNA TGTGCCAGCAGTTACTCCCTAGCGGGGTTCCAAGAGACCCAGTACTTC. As protein: CASSYSLAGFQETQYF.

In its sample, this clonotype was seen a few times. One end of the junction fails to match germline, which may point to a read error. V gene TRBV6-5 combines with J gene TRBJ1-2; D unresolved. Germline V lookup: CDR1 MNHEY, CDR2 SVGAGI. CDR3 length: 13 residues. The CDR3 is CASSYGPLDAGDF. The CDR3 DNA reads TGTGCCAGCAGTTACGGCCCCCTCGATGCGGGAGACTTC.

On this clonotype: Germline and junction disagree at one end, which may indicate a read error. The chain joins TRBV20-1 to TRBJ1-2; TRBD1 is a possible D gene (6 bases). The CDR3 extends over 13 amino acids. CDR1 and CDR2 (germline): DFQATT, SNEGSKA (reference sequence). The CDR3 nucleotides read TGCAGTGCCCGGACAGCTGTTAACTGTGGCTACACCTTC. Amino acid sequence: CSARTAVNCGYTF.

This clonotype was recorded at least ten times. The rearrangement uses TRBV6-1 and TRBJ1-2; D not certain. The CDR3 length is 15 residues. V shed 6 bases and J shed 0 bases, with 14 bases lying between them. Germline assignment: CDR1 MNHNS and CDR2 SASEGT. CDR3 region: CASSNNGEANYGYTF. CDR3 nucleotide sequence: TGTGCCAGCAGCAATAACGGGGAAGCTAACTATGGCTACACCTTC.

This rearrangement joins TRBV4-2 to TRBJ2-5; D is possibly TRBD1 (5 bases). Germline loops: CDR1 LGHNA, CDR2 YNFKEQ. The V end was cut by 0 bases, the J end by 5 bases, with 10 bases between. CDR3 size: 14 residues. CDR3 region: CASSQEGLIETQYF. CDR3 DNA: TGTGCCAGCAGCCAAGAGGGGCTGATCGAGACCCAGTACTTC.

At least ten counts were recorded for this clonotype. The chain links TRBV13 to TRBJ1-3; D possibly corresponds to TRBD1 (5 bases). The CDR3 is made up of 15 amino acids. The V gene's germline CDR1 is PRHDT and CDR2 FYEKMQ (reference sequence). Trimming shortened V by 5 bases and J by 0 bases, and 11 bases separated the two germline ends. CDR3: CASSPWGSSGNTIYF. CDR3 sequence (DNA): TGTGCCAGCAGCCCCTGGGGCAGCTCTGGAAACACCATATATTTT.

This clonotype was counted ten times or more. The chain joins TRBV6-1 to TRBJ2-7; 8 bases line up with TRBD1. The CDR3 contains 15 residues. V lost 6 bases and J lost 1; bases outside the gene matches: 8. The germline V gene encodes CDR1 MNHNS and CDR2 SASEGT. CDR3 region: CASRLGQGQSYEQYF. The CDR3 bases are TGTGCCAGCAGACTCGGACAGGGACAATCCTACGAGCAGTACTTC.

This clonotype was seen ten or more times. The gene calls are TRBV19 and TRBJ1-5; D gene uncertain. The CDR3 runs to 15 residues. The V end was cut by 3 bases, the J end by 1 base, with 10 bases between. Germline loops: CDR1 LNHDA, CDR2 SQIVND (reference sequence). CDR3 loop: CASSIGGSSNQPQHF. Here the CDR3 DNA reads TGTGCCAGTAGTATCGGCGGGTCCAGCAATCAGCCCCAGCATTTT. Supplemented by reference TRBV19 and TRBJ1-5, the full variable domain reads DGGITQSPKYLFRKEGQNVTLSCEQNLNHDAMYWYRQDPGQGLRLIYYSQIVNDFQKGDIAEGYSVSREKKESFPLTVTSAQKNPTAFYLCASSIGGSSNQPQHFGDGTRLSIL.

The sample holds a few counts of this clonotype. The chain recombines TRBV9 with TRBJ1-4, with D possibly matching TRBD1 (5 bases). CDR3 length: 15 amino acids. V dropped 4 bases and J dropped 7 bases, with 17 bases sitting between them. Per the germline V gene, CDR1 is SGDLS and CDR2 is YYNGEE. The CDR3 coding sequence is TGTGCCAGCAGCCCAGAGGGGAAGTGGGGTGAAAAACTGTTTTTT. This sequence encodes CASSPEGKWGEKLFF.